A selection of T cell receptor beta chains follows, all from one sample in a study of T-cell memory formation after mild COVID-19. TCRdb processed the 5' RACE reads anew with MiXCR; each CDR3 protein has one entry. This table holds about 140,000 distinct CDR3 sequences, 20% to 25% found once. Sequenced sample: PBMCs or a T cell subset sorted from them (not recorded which). These receptors all come from an adult woman who had mild COVID-19 (a few samples of this study predate the infection). Cell type and time point are not known. The CDR3 runs from the conserved cysteine through the conserved F or W. A D gene is named only where the DNA matches it firmly. Expanded clones get a size class; other rows say once, few or many, or leave the size out.

D gene: TRBD2; clone size: -; J gene: TRBJ2-7; V gene: TRBV24-1; CDR3 protein: CATSSGADTYEQYF; CDR3 DNA: TGTGCCACCTCCAGCGGGGCAGATACCTACGAGCAGTACTTC
D gene: -; clone size: -; J gene: TRBJ2-3; V gene: TRBV4-1; CDR3 protein: CASSLERRGLGTDTQYF; CDR3 DNA: TGCGCCAGCAGCCTCGAGCGACGGGGACTTGGCACAGATACGCAGTATTTT
D gene: TRBD2; clone size: -; J gene: TRBJ2-5; V gene: TRBV4-3; CDR3 protein: CASSQDVGGQETQYF; CDR3 DNA: TGCGCCAGCAGCCAAGATGTGGGGGGGCAAGAGACCCAGTACTTC
D gene: -; clone size: few; J gene: TRBJ1-1; V gene: TRBV6-5; CDR3 protein: CASSSISQPAGTEAFF; CDR3 DNA: TGTGCCAGCAGTTCGATATCTCAGCCAGCTGGCACTGAAGCTTTCTTT
D gene: -; clone size: few; J gene: TRBJ2-1; V gene: TRBV12-3/TRBV12-4; CDR3 protein: CASSLASILDEQFF; CDR3 DNA: TGTGCCAGCAGTCTCGCCTCCATTTTGGATGAGCAGTTCTTC
D gene: -; clone size: few; J gene: TRBJ2-7; V gene: TRBV4-2; CDR3 protein: CASSQDSGFPYEQYF; CDR3 DNA: TGTGCCAGCAGCCAAGATTCGGGGTTTCCTTACGAGCAGTACTTC
D gene: TRBD1; clone size: -; J gene: TRBJ2-6; V gene: TRBV6-1; CDR3 protein: CASSFTGASGANVLTF; CDR3 DNA: TGTGCCAGCAGTTTCACAGGGGCGTCTGGGGCCAACGTCCTGACTTTC
D gene: TRBD2; clone size: once; J gene: TRBJ2-3; V gene: TRBV11-3; CDR3 protein: CASTLRLAGYTDTQYF; CDR3 DNA: TGTGCCAGCACCCTTCGACTAGCGGGTTACACAGATACGCAGTATTTT
D gene: TRBD2; clone size: few; J gene: TRBJ2-1; V gene: TRBV7-6; CDR3 protein: CASSLGSGRDNEQFF; CDR3 DNA: TGTGCCAGCAGCTTAGGCAGCGGGAGGGACAATGAGCAGTTCTTC
D gene: TRBD1; clone size: -; J gene: TRBJ1-1; V gene: TRBV7-8; CDR3 protein: CASSLDGTVNTEAFF; CDR3 DNA: TGTGCCAGCAGCTTAGACGGGACAGTGAACACTGAAGCTTTCTTT
D gene: -; clone size: few; J gene: TRBJ1-1; V gene: TRBV5-1; CDR3 protein: CASSLAAGAEAFF; CDR3 DNA: TGCGCCAGCAGCTTGGCGGCAGGGGCTGAAGCTTTCTTT
D gene: -; clone size: -; J gene: TRBJ2-5; V gene: TRBV12-3/TRBV12-4; CDR3 protein: CASTWTFPGETQYF; CDR3 DNA: TGTGCCAGCACTTGGACTTTCCCAGGGGAGACCCAGTACTTC
D gene: TRBD1; clone size: -; J gene: TRBJ1-2; V gene: TRBV6-5; CDR3 protein: CASSTTGAYGYTF; CDR3 DNA: TGTGCCAGCAGTACGACAGGGGCCTATGGCTACACCTTC
D gene: TRBD1; clone size: -; J gene: TRBJ2-1; V gene: TRBV9; CDR3 protein: CASSVSTTGNPYNEQFF; CDR3 DNA: TGTGCCAGCAGCGTGAGTACGACAGGGAACCCCTACAATGAGCAGTTCTTC
D gene: -; clone size: few; J gene: TRBJ2-7; V gene: TRBV11-3; CDR3 protein: CASSSPAQETYEQYF; CDR3 DNA: TGTGCCAGCAGCAGCCCAGCACAGGAGACCTACGAGCAGTACTTC
D gene: TRBD2; clone size: -; J gene: TRBJ2-7; V gene: TRBV7-7; CDR3 protein: CASSPNTGLDSYEQYF; CDR3 DNA: TGTGCTAGCAGCCCTAATACAGGACTAGATTCCTACGAGCAGTACTTC
D gene: TRBD1; clone size: -; J gene: TRBJ1-2; V gene: TRBV5-1; CDR3 protein: CASSSTGTGEYGYTF; CDR3 DNA: TGCGCCAGCAGCTCGACAGGGACAGGGGAATATGGCTACACCTTC
D gene: -; clone size: -; J gene: TRBJ1-5; V gene: TRBV24-1; CDR3 protein: CATSDQGNNQPQHF; CDR3 DNA: TGTGCCACCAGTGATCAGGGGAACAATCAGCCCCAGCATTTT
D gene: -; clone size: -; J gene: TRBJ2-7; V gene: TRBV4-1; CDR3 protein: CASSQEGQGASYEQYF; CDR3 DNA: TGCGCCAGCAGCCAAGAGGGGCAGGGAGCTTCCTACGAGCAGTACTTC
D gene: TRBD2; clone size: -; J gene: TRBJ2-7; V gene: TRBV9; CDR3 protein: CASSPSGSGGYEQYF; CDR3 DNA: TGTGCCAGCAGCCCTTCAGGTAGCGGGGGCTACGAGCAGTACTTC
D gene: TRBD2; clone size: medium-sized; J gene: TRBJ2-3; V gene: TRBV24-1; CDR3 protein: CATSDPERGPAFTDTQYF; CDR3 DNA: TGTGCCACCAGTGACCCCGAGCGGGGGCCCGCCTTCACAGATACGCAGTATTTT
D gene: TRBD2; clone size: -; J gene: TRBJ2-1; V gene: TRBV7-9; CDR3 protein: CASSTTSGGLSYNEQFF; CDR3 DNA: TGTGCCAGCAGCACCACTAGCGGGGGCCTTTCCTACAATGAGCAGTTCTTC
D gene: -; clone size: -; J gene: TRBJ1-2; V gene: TRBV7-9; CDR3 protein: CASSASRRGYTF; CDR3 DNA: TGTGCCAGCAGCGCCAGTAGGAGGGGCTACACCTTC
D gene: -; clone size: -; J gene: TRBJ2-1; V gene: TRBV15; CDR3 protein: CATSRSVNEQFF; CDR3 DNA: TGTGCCACCAGCAGATCCGTCAATGAGCAGTTCTTC
D gene: -; clone size: -; J gene: TRBJ2-1; V gene: TRBV12-3/TRBV12-4; CDR3 protein: CASSLWQGYNEQFF; CDR3 DNA: TGTGCCAGCAGTTTATGGCAGGGTTACAATGAGCAGTTCTTC
D gene: -; clone size: -; J gene: TRBJ1-5; V gene: TRBV12-3/TRBV12-4; CDR3 protein: CASSRGRAQHF; CDR3 DNA: TGTGCCAGCAGTCGCGGTCGGGCCCAGCATTTT
D gene: TRBD1; clone size: -; J gene: TRBJ2-5; V gene: TRBV18; CDR3 protein: CASSFRTGRGETQYF; CDR3 DNA: TGTGCCAGCTCATTTCGGACAGGCAGGGGAGAGACCCAGTACTTC
D gene: -; clone size: -; J gene: TRBJ1-1; V gene: TRBV4-1; CDR3 protein: CASSQPWDTTNTEAFF; CDR3 DNA: TGCGCCAGCAGCCAACCATGGGACACCACGAACACTGAAGCTTTCTTT
D gene: -; clone size: few; J gene: TRBJ1-5; V gene: TRBV20-1; CDR3 protein: CSAREVNQPQHF; CDR3 DNA: TGCAGTGCTAGAGAGGTCAATCAGCCCCAGCATTTT
D gene: TRBD2; clone size: -; J gene: TRBJ2-1; V gene: TRBV7-8; CDR3 protein: CASSLKGGSYEQFF; CDR3 DNA: TGTGCCAGCAGCTTAAAAGGCGGGAGCTATGAGCAGTTCTTC
D gene: -; clone size: -; J gene: TRBJ2-1; V gene: TRBV11-2; CDR3 protein: CASSLQDNEQFF; CDR3 DNA: TGTGCCAGCAGTCTACAGGACAATGAGCAGTTCTTC
D gene: -; clone size: -; J gene: TRBJ2-3; V gene: TRBV27; CDR3 protein: CAIATGNTDTQYF; CDR3 DNA: TGTGCCATCGCCACAGGGAACACAGATACGCAGTATTTT
D gene: -; clone size: -; J gene: TRBJ2-7; V gene: TRBV7-9; CDR3 protein: CASRTPPNAGTYTVEQYF; CDR3 DNA: TGTGCCAGCAGGACGCCCCCCAACGCCGGGACCTACACCGTCGAGCAGTACTTC
D gene: -; clone size: few; J gene: TRBJ2-7; V gene: TRBV5-1; CDR3 protein: CASSLSPLEQYF; CDR3 DNA: TGCGCCAGCAGCTTGTCCCCCCTCGAGCAGTACTTC